The clone carrying this TCR beta chain was observed a few times. Its antigen is as yet unknown. This sample was taken from a study of cytomegalovirus exposure and HLA in healthy donors. The study's findings and limits: Per a prior analysis, the majority of TCR beta V segments were productive roughly 90% or roughly 30% of the time. With DRB1 most and HLA-C fewest, TCR association rates differed between HLA loci in a later analysis. Many donors shared some public TCRs, even though most TCR sequences were rare. A later analysis linked a missense DCLRE1C variant to TCR beta V- and J-gene trimming.

Germline V gives CDR1 MDHEN, CDR2 SYDVKM. Germline trimming cut 5 bases from V and 1 base from J; bases unmatched to any gene: 4. This CDR3 spans 15 amino acids. The PCR had 60 Vbeta and 13 Jbeta primers. Produced via immunoSEQ multiplex PCR; TCRdb's table is partial and in-frame only. The sample records roughly 200,000 clones, around 90% being singletons. The TCR originated in a boy aged 2 to 10 in good health and CMV-seronegative. Sequencing was performed on PBMCs. J is TRBJ2-7 and V is TRBV28, with 11 bases that match TRBD2. This chain's CDR3 is CASSRGLAGSYEQYF. The CDR3 coding sequence is TGTGCCAGCAGTCGAGGACTAGCGGGTTCCTACGAGCAGTACTTC.